This T cell receptor (beta chain) derives from a study of CD4+ T cells in melanoma. The protocol was immunoSEQ multiplex PCR, while the TCRdb copy is restricted to in-frame clones and leaves out a portion. This table holds 52,000 or so clones, roughly 69% found once. V was clipped by 6 bases and J by 5 bases, with 10 bases between them. Germline V gene lookup returns CDR1 SEHNR and CDR2 FQNEAQ (reference sequence). There are 13 residues in the CDR3. Findings and limits, study-wide: CD8+ T cell, macrophage and B cell function reportedly correlated with neoantigen-specific CD4+ T cells.

Turning to this clone: Its antigen is undetermined.

The sample was tumor tissue. The rearrangement links TRBV7-9 to TRBJ2-2, with unresolved D. The clonotype comes from a human donor with melanoma. The CDR3 nucleotides are TGTGCCAGCAGAGCGACTGAGACCGGGGAGCTGTTTTTT. It is translated as CASRATETGELFF.